The entry that follows covers one T cell receptor (beta chain) sequence. No antigen is known for it. Base-call qualities are not available, and no considerably larger clone is one nucleotide away. These data come from a study of blood T cells in healthy people across ages (dated by TCRdb to the mid-2010s). Looking at the study overall: In model experiments, template switching captured about one uniquely barcoded TCR beta cDNA molecule for every two T cells. Age-related changes in TCR beta repertoire diversity were measured in the study by deep sequencing normalized with unique cDNA molecular identifiers. The donors were split into four age groups: young (average 16 years), middle-aged (nearly 40), aged (roughly 68) and long-lived (approximately 80). Donors of different ages were randomly distributed across sequencing lanes to avoid experimental bias. For two donors (one aged 18 to 30 and one aged 80 or older), the study analyzed two additional independent replicas of 1 million unique cDNA reads from the same blood draw.

Library method: 5' RACE. The sequencer listed for this sample is Illumina HiSeq 2500. A second PCR of about 6 to 12 cycles was performed with a sample-barcoded 5' primer and a J-beta primer mix. A template-switch 5' adaptor carrying 12 random nucleotides introduced a unique molecular identifier onto each TCR beta cDNA molecule. At least 3 million CDR3-containing paired-end reads were obtained from each sample. All of the RNA was converted into first-strand cDNA using the Mint cDNA synthesis kit, with a TRBC-specific oligonucleotide serving as the primer. All cDNA was treated with uracil-DNA glycosylase and then went through a first 18-cycle PCR with the universal primers M1SS and BC2_uni_R. As for the authors' bioinformatics: Normalization of each sample was performed by random selection of 1 million high-quality reads, each carrying a distinct molecular identifier. Instead of being binned into consensus sequences, reads that shared molecular identifiers were thrown out. MiTCR, with a Q25 quality threshold and the strictest error-elimination algorithm, was used for CDR3 identification, clonotype clustering and error correction. A nonparametric unseen species model using Euler transformation provided a lower-bound estimate of total TCR beta diversity. The raw public reads went through TCRdb reprocessing: fastp at Q25, MiXCR clone calling, in-frame beta chains kept. Each CDR3 protein gets just one entry, which takes the most common genes and DNA from the rows behind it. In this record, the V and J calls reflect TCRdb's handling and not the investigators' own analysis. The sample table lists about 290,000 distinct CDR3 sequences, around 30% of them with a count of one. Of the sample, 25% to 35% falls within the top ten clones.

What the authors observed across the whole study: Estimates of total diversity based on one million sequenced T cells were regarded as lower bounds and as underestimates. As age increased, observed TCR beta diversity per million T cells dropped in a roughly linear way, and a significant reduction was already evident by age 40. Compared with the aged group, more naive CD4+ T cells, fewer expanded clones and increased TCR diversity were shown by the long-lived group, suggesting age selection. Because the CMV infection status of the donors was unknown, age-related changes in expanded clonotypes may potentially have been confounded. Because profiling used bulk unsorted PBMCs, naive and antigen-experienced compartments could not be compared conclusively. The percentage of naive T cells measured by flow cytometry correlated strongly with observed TCR beta diversity.

The CDR3, from cysteine to phenylalanine, totals 15 residues. The DNA shown is the 45-base CDR3, in frame from base 1. The junction shows trimming of 5 bases on V and 4 bases on J, and the gene matches do not reach 9 bases of it. CDR1 and CDR2 (MDHEN, SYDVKM) derive from the germline V gene. The approximately 39 donors, aged about 6 to 95 years, were systemically healthy Caucasian individuals from Russia. Each donor gave 8 to 10 milliliters of peripheral blood, collected into EDTA-treated Vacutainer tubes. PBMCs were isolated by Ficoll-Paque density-gradient centrifugation, with at least 6 million obtained per sample. Trizol reagent was used to extract total RNA from PBMCs, with at least 5 micrograms per sample. For every donor, an aliquot of PBMCs went through flow cytometry to measure the percentages of naive CD45RAhigh/CD27high T cells.

This TCR was recovered from a woman aged 70-85 years in good health. The rearranged chain carries TRBV28 and TRBJ2-7; TRBD1 matches 9 bases in the middle. The material sequenced was blood. Here is the DNA: TGTGCCAGCAGTGGACCGGGACAGGGTCGTTACGAGCAGTACTTC. Protein translation: CASSGPGQGRYEQYF.